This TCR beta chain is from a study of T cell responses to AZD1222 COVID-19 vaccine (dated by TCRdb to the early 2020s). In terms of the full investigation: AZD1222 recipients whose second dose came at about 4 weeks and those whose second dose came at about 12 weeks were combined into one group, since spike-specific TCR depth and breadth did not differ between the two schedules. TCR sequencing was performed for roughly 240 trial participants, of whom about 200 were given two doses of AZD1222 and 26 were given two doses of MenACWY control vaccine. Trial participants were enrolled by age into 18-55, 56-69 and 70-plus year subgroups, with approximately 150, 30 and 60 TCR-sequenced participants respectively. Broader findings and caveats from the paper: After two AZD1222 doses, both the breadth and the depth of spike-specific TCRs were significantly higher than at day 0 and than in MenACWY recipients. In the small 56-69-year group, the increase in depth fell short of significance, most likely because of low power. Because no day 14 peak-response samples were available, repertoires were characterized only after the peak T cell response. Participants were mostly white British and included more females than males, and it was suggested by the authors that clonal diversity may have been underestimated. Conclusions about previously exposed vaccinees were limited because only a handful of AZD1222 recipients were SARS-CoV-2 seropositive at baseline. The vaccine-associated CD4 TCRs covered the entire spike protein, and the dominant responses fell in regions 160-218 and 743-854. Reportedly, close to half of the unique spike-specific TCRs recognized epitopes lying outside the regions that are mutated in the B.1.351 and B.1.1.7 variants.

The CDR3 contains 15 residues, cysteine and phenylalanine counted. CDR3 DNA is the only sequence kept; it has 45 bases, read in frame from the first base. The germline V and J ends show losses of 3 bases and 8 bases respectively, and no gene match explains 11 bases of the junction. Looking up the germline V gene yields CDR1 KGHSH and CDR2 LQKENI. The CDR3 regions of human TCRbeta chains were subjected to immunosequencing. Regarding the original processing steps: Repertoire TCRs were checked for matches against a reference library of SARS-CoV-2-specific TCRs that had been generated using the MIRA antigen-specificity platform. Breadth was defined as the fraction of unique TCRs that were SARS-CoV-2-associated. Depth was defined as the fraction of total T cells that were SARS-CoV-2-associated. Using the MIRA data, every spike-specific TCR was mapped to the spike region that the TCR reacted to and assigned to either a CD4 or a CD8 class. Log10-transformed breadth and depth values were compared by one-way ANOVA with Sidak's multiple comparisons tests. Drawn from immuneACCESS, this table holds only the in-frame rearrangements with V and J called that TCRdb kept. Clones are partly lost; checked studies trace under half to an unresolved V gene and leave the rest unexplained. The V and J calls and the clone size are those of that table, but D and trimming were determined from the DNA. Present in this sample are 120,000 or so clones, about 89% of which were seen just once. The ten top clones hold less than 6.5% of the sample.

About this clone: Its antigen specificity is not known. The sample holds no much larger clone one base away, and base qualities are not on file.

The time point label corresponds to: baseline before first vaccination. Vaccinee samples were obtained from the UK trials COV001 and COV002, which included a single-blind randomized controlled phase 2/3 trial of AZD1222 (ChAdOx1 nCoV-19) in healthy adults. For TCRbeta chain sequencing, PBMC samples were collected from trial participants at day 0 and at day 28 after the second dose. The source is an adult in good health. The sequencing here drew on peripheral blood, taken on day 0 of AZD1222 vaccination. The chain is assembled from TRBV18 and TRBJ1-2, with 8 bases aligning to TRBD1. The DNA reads TGTGCCAGCTCACCTCAAGGCCGGACAGGGTACGGCTACACCTTC. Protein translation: CASSPQGRTGYGYTF.